The 28 T cell receptor beta chains below were found in one sample sequenced in a study of T cell repertoires in cytomegalovirus infection (dated by TCRdb to between 2018 and 2020). The instrument was an Illumina HiSeq 1500. TCRdb reworked the public reads: Q25 trimming with fastp, MiXCR clone assembly, productive beta chains retained. Records with the same CDR3 protein are collapsed into one entry carrying the most frequent genes and DNA. For this sample the table gives about 490,000 distinct CDR3 sequences, of which 16% were detected only once. The ten largest clones capture roughly a quarter of the sample. The specimen was CD8+ T cells from PBMCs. These receptors came from a human donor in good health (CMV status not recorded). Some clones in this sample may be carry-over from other donors' samples.

This clonotype has just a few counts. The chain employs TRBV28 and TRBJ1-5; weak D call: TRBD1 (5 bases). Trimming pared 6 bases from V and 2 bases from J, leaving 14 bases between. CDR1 and CDR2 (germline): MDHEN, SYDVKM. CDR3 length: 15 residues. This chain's CDR3 is CASSRWQGGNQPQHF. In DNA, the CDR3 is TGTGCCAGCAGCCGGTGGCAGGGAGGCAATCAGCCCCAGCATTTT.

This clonotype showed up just a few times. The gene calls are TRBV18 and TRBJ1-2; perhaps TRBD1 as D (6 bases). CDR3 length: 17 residues. The V gene's germline CDR1 is KGHSH and CDR2 LQKENI. Trimming left V 2 bases short and J 0 bases short, with 16 bases between. CDR3 DNA: TGTGCCAGCTCACCATCGGAAGGACAGCGACCTAACTATGGCTACACCTTC. Amino acids: CASSPSEGQRPNYGYTF.

In regard to this clonotype: Given a much more abundant clone one base away, this may be a read error. The rearrangement links TRBV6-6 to TRBJ2-5; 8 nucleotides agree with TRBD2. CDR3 length: 16 amino acids. Germline-derived CDR1 and CDR2 are MNHNY and SVGAGI (reference sequence). J lost 1 base, V lost 2 bases, and 6 bases had no gene match. The CDR3 bases are TGTGCCAGCAGTTACCCTAGCGGGTGGGCCCAAGAGACCCAGTACTTC. Its protein product is CASSYPSGWAQETQYF.

This clonotype occurred a few times. This chain links TRBV27 with TRBJ1-2, with D unresolved. The V and J ends lost 0 bases and 7 bases respectively, with 15 bases between them. The CDR3 is 15 residues long. The germline V gene encodes CDR1 MNHEY and CDR2 SMNVEV (reference sequence). This CDR3 reads CASSLSPAGVGGYTF. In nucleotides, the CDR3 is TGTGCCAGCAGTTTATCGCCCGCCGGGGTCGGTGGCTACACCTTC.

In this sample, this clonotype turned up many times. The junction departs from germline at one end; a sequencing error may be responsible. The V gene is TRBV5-1, the J gene TRBJ1-2; a weak D match, TRBD1 (6 bases). Per the germline V gene, CDR1 is SGHRS and CDR2 is YFSETQ. CDR3 size: 13 residues. This CDR3 reads CASSLTGVNGYTF. As DNA, the CDR3 is TGTGCCAGCAGTTTGACAGGAGTTAATGGCTACACCTTC.

The rearrangement links TRBV20-1 to TRBJ2-1; weak D call: TRBD1 (5 bases). The CDR3 contains 14 residues. Germline lookup yields CDR1 DFQATT and CDR2 SNEGSKA (reference sequence). Trimming pared 1 base from V and 8 bases from J, leaving 15 bases between. The CDR3 DNA reads as TGCAGTGCTAGAGGCTCGCAGGGCTGGGATGAGCAGTTCTTC. This translates into CSARGSQGWDEQFF.

In this sample, this clonotype turned up many times. The chain links TRBV7-9 to TRBJ1-2; D is unresolved. The CDR3 has 11 amino acids. CDR1 and CDR2 (germline): SEHNR, FQNEAQ (reference sequence). V lost 5 bases to trimming and J lost 8 bases, with 9 bases between them. As DNA, the CDR3 is TGTGCCAGCAGCCCCGACGACGGCTACACCTTC. Its protein product is CASSPDDGYTF.

Points on this clonotype: Compared with germline, one end of the junction differs, possibly owing to a read error. The rearrangement joins TRBV12-3 or TRBV12-4 to TRBJ2-1, with TRBD2 matching 11 bases. The CDR3 is 16 amino acids. CDR3 nucleotides: TGTGCCAGCAGCCCCCCAGGACTAGCGGGTTACAATGATCAGTTCTTC. It encodes CASSPPGLAGYNDQFF.

This clonotype has only a few counts. The J gene is TRBJ1-3, the V gene TRBV30, with D hard to call. Germline CDR1 GTSNPN, CDR2 SVGIG (reference sequence). This CDR3 region has 10 residues. Between the trimmed V and J ends, which lost 7 bases and 4 bases, there was a span of 5 bases. The chain's CDR3 is CASKGNTIYF. The CDR3 coding sequence is TGTGCCTCGAAGGGAAACACCATATATTTT.

This clonotype was observed a few times. This chain links TRBV4-2 with TRBJ2-1; the D gene is possibly TRBD2 (6 bases). The germline V gene encodes CDR1 LGHNA and CDR2 YNFKEQ. The CDR3 is 17 residues long. V was clipped by 4 bases and J by 4 bases, with 20 bases between them. CDR3 loop: CASSPPRGLYGYNEQFF. The CDR3 nucleotides read TGTGCCAGCAGCCCCCCGCGGGGTTTGTATGGGTACAATGAGCAGTTCTTC.

This clonotype was seen ten or more times. The gene calls are TRBV12-3 or TRBV12-4 and TRBJ2-5; 13 bases map to TRBD2. CDR3 length: 16 amino acids. Trimming at V came to 7 bases and at J to 5 bases, leaving 10 bases not matched to a gene. CDR3 nucleotide sequence: TGTGCCAGCACCCTAACTAGCGGGAGGGCCAGGGAGACCCAGTACTTC. It encodes CASTLTSGRARETQYF.

There are many counts of this clonotype. The chain has TRBV27 and TRBJ2-7; D may be TRBD1 or TRBD2 (5 bases each). V was pared by 3 bases and J by 2 bases, with 14 bases between. This CDR3 has 15 residues. Per germline, CDR1 MNHEY and CDR2 SMNVEV (reference sequence). CDR3 region: CASSLWVGETYEQYF. DNA of the CDR3: TGTGCCAGCAGTTTGTGGGTGGGGGAAACCTACGAGCAGTACTTC.

The chain has TRBV12-3 or TRBV12-4 and TRBJ2-3; D possibly corresponds to TRBD2 (6 bases). Trimming left V 1 base short and J 5 bases short, with 25 bases between. The CDR3 length is 19 residues. CDR3 protein: CASSLVPGRGGATLDTQYF. The DNA for the CDR3 is TGTGCCAGCAGTTTAGTGCCAGGGCGGGGCGGGGCGACGTTAGATACGCAGTATTTT.

The chain carries TRBV4-1 and TRBJ2-7; maybe TRBD2 (7 bases). Germline values: CDR1 MGHRA, CDR2 YSYEKL. The CDR3 extends over 16 amino acids. The germline V and J ends were trimmed by 4 bases and 4 bases, with 20 bases remaining between them. In nucleotides, the CDR3 is TGCGCCAGCAGCCCTGGGGGGGCCCCTAGTCCATACGAGCAGTACTTC. Its translation is CASSPGGAPSPYEQYF.

A note on this clonotype: A much larger clone differs from this one at a single base, so this may be a read error. The chain joins TRBV6-2 or TRBV6-3 to TRBJ2-3; 10 bases agree with TRBD2. Germline V gene data show CDR1 as MNHEY and CDR2 as SVGEGT. V lost 7 bases and J lost 0; bases outside the gene matches: 10. This CDR3 is 17 amino acids long. The CDR3: CASISSGSKGSTDTQYF. The CDR3, as DNA: TGTGCCAGCATCTCTAGCGGGAGCAAGGGGAGCACAGATACGCAGTATTTT.

The rearrangement uses TRBV13 and TRBJ1-3; D might be TRBD1 (5 bases). V lost 5 bases and J lost 6, with 17 bases in between. Germline-derived CDR1 and CDR2 are PRHDT and FYEKMQ (reference sequence). This CDR3 has 15 amino acids. The CDR3: CASSREGNAINTIYF. CDR3 bases: TGTGCCAGCAGCCGAGAGGGGAATGCCATAAACACCATATATTTT.

This clonotype occurred a few times. The genes are TRBV14 and TRBJ1-2; 7 nucleotides agree with TRBD1. After removal of 4 bases from V and 3 bases from J, the junction contained 14 bases not matched to a gene. Germline CDR1 is SGHDN and CDR2 is FVKESK. The CDR3 has 17 amino acids. CDR3 sequence reads: CASSLRQGSVRDYGYTF. Written as DNA, the CDR3 is TGTGCCAGCAGCCTACGACAGGGATCAGTCCGGGACTATGGCTACACCTTC.

The CDR3 reads CAGDWGATDTIYF. CDR3 nucleotide sequence: TGTGCCGGAGATTGGGGGGCTACGGACACCATATATTTT. J is TRBJ1-3 and V is TRBV2, with D possibly being TRBD1 (6 bases). The CDR3 sequence is 13 residues long. Germline V gene sequence: CDR1 SNHLY, CDR2 FYNNEI. Trimming removed 11 bases from V and 8 bases from J, with 19 bases in between.

This clonotype was recorded many times. This sequence joins TRBV12-3 or TRBV12-4 and TRBJ1-1, with D hard to call. V was shortened by 5 bases and J by 0 bases, with 7 bases between the two germline ends. The CDR3 is 13 residues long. The CDR3, as DNA: TGTGCCAGCAGTCCGTTCCTGAACACTGAAGCTTTCTTT. Protein: CASSPFLNTEAFF.

This clonotype has only a few counts. The rearrangement uses TRBV6-5 and TRBJ2-2; TRBD2 might be the D (6 bases). The CDR3 runs to 16 residues. V was shortened by 6 bases and J by 7 bases, with 21 bases between the two germline ends. Germline CDR1 MNHEY, CDR2 SVGAGI. CDR3 DNA: TGTGCCAGCAGCCCCTCTCCCGGGGGTTGGGTCGGGGAGCTGTTTTTT. Residues: CASSPSPGGWVGELFF.

Ten or more counts support this clonotype. The chain carries TRBV7-9 and TRBJ2-3, with TRBD1 matching 7 bases. There are 16 residues in the CDR3. Germline V gene sequence: CDR1 SEHNR, CDR2 FQNEAQ (reference sequence). V trimming: 4 bases; J trimming: 3 bases; junction bases outside the gene matches: 10. CDR3 nucleotides: TGTGCCAGCAGCTCCACCGGGACAGAAAAGACAGATACGCAGTATTTT. Protein product: CASSSTGTEKTDTQYF.

The chain recombines TRBV20-1 with TRBJ2-1; perhaps TRBD2 as D (6 bases). Trimming removed 4 bases at V and 10 bases at J, with 17 bases between. The CDR3 has 13 amino acids. Germline V lookup: CDR1 DFQATT, CDR2 SNEGSKA (reference sequence). DNA of the CDR3: TGCAGTGCTATACTAGCCGGGAGAGGCGAGCAGTTCTTC. It is translated as CSAILAGRGEQFF.

This clonotype has only a few counts. The chain recombines TRBV20-1 with TRBJ2-7; weak D call: TRBD1 (6 bases). This CDR3 has 12 residues. Trimming removed 0 bases from V and 5 bases from J, with 8 bases in between. Germline V gene data show CDR1 as DFQATT and CDR2 as SNEGSKA (reference sequence). The CDR3 region has the DNA TGCAGTGCTAGAGATTGGGGGCACGAGCAGTACTTC. Its translation is CSARDWGHEQYF.

At least ten counts were recorded for this clonotype. The rearrangement uses TRBV7-3 and TRBJ2-2, with 8 bases fitting TRBD1. With 5 bases clipped from V and 5 bases from J, the junction kept 4 bases outside the gene matches. The length of the CDR3 is 14 residues. Germline V gives CDR1 SGHTA, CDR2 FQGTGA. DNA of the CDR3: TGTGCCAGCAGCCACGGACAGGGAACCGGGGAGCTGTTTTTT. It translates to CASSHGQGTGELFF.

V gene TRBV20-1 combines with J gene TRBJ2-7, with D tentatively TRBD1 (6 bases). This CDR3 is 15 amino acids long. Germline V lookup: CDR1 DFQATT, CDR2 SNEGSKA (reference sequence). The V end was cut by 3 bases, the J end by 1 base, with 16 bases between. The CDR3 DNA reads TGCAGTGCTAGCCTGGACAGACTGAATTCCTACGAGCAGTACTTC. This encodes CSASLDRLNSYEQYF.

This clonotype occurred many times. This sequence joins TRBV7-2 and TRBJ1-2; D is possibly TRBD1 (6 bases). Trimming left V 2 bases short and J 5 bases short, with 9 bases between. This CDR3 has 13 residues. The V gene's germline CDR1 is SGHTA and CDR2 FQGNSA. The CDR3 protein is CASSLSQGYGYTF. The CDR3 DNA sequence: TGTGCCAGCAGCTTATCACAGGGTTATGGCTACACCTTC.

The CDR3 sequence is CASSLSSDRGRQPQHF. CDR3 bases: TGTGCCAGCAGTCTTTCTTCCGACAGGGGCCGGCAGCCCCAGCATTTT. The chain is built from TRBV6-8 and TRBJ1-5; the match to TRBD1 covers 8 bases. The CDR3 loop spans 16 amino acids. The V gene's germline CDR1 is MNHGY and CDR2 SAAAGT. Trimming cost V 5 bases and J 7 bases; bases outside gene matches: 13.

The genes are TRBV9 and TRBJ1-3; the D gene is possibly TRBD1 (6 bases). The CDR3 has 14 amino acids. Germline V gene lookup returns CDR1 SGDLS and CDR2 YYNGEE. With 0 bases removed from V and 2 bases from J, the gap between germline ends came to 6 bases. The CDR3 region is CASSVGGPGNTIYF. CDR3 nucleotide sequence: TGTGCCAGCAGCGTAGGGGGGCCTGGAAACACCATATATTTT. The entire variable domain, with the rest obtained from reference TRBV9 and TRBJ1-3, is as follows: DSGVTQTPKHLITATGQRVTLRCSPRSGDLSVYWYQQSLDQGLQFLIQYYNGEERAKGNILERFSAQQFPDLHSELNLSSLELGDSALYFCASSVGGPGNTIYFGEGSWLTVV.